The present TCR beta chain was sequenced within a study of Tregs in tolerant kidney transplant recipients. This CDR3 is built from 16 residues. Germline-derived CDR1 and CDR2 are SGHTA and FQGNSA. Between the trimmed V and J ends, which lost 5 bases and 1 base, there was a span of 17 bases. Study-level points and caveats: Tregs expanded with activated donor B cells seemed most donor-specific.

Some clones are missing from TCRdb's copy, which holds only in-frame ones; the method was immunoSEQ multiplex PCR. Here the sample spans about 110,000 clones, 90% being singletons. About this clone: Its target is not known.

The sample in question was CD4+ T cells from blood, obtained before the transplant. This chain joins TRBV7-2 and TRBJ1-1, with D maybe TRBD1 (5 bases). The clonotype was recovered from a human donor who received a combined kidney and bone marrow transplant. The CDR3 DNA sequence: TGTGCCAGCAGCCCCGCGGGGCTGAGTGGGAACACTGAAGCTTTCTTT. Translating gives CASSPAGLSGNTEAFF.